The rows below give T cell receptor beta chains drawn from one sample of a study of CD8 T cells in ankylosing spondylitis. One entry per CDR3 protein, called by TCRdb with MiXCR from the 5' RACE reads. The table records roughly 370,000 distinct CDR3 sequences, more than 20% of them present only once. The sequencing input was blood, either unsorted or a sorted T cell fraction (not recorded which). The receptors originated from a male donor with ankylosing spondylitis. Both conserved end residues are part of each CDR3. The D gene is left open where the match is weak. The listing skips clone size in some rows; elsewhere it reads once, few, many or a size class.

V gene,D gene,clone size,J gene,CDR3 protein,CDR3 DNA
TRBV20-1,NA,NA,TRBJ2-4,CSARDPQGRTKNIQYF,TGCAGTGCTAGAGATCCCCAGGGGCGAACCAAAAACATTCAGTACTTC
TRBV5-1,TRBD2,NA,TRBJ2-3,CASSRREGSSTDTQYF,TGCGCCAGCAGCCGCCGGGAGGGGAGCTCGACAGATACGCAGTATTTT
TRBV3-1,TRBD2,NA,TRBJ2-5,CASSPGLALQETQYF,TGTGCCAGCAGCCCGGGACTAGCGTTACAAGAGACCCAGTACTTC
TRBV30,TRBD2,NA,TRBJ2-7,CAWRGSGRAGYEQYF,TGTGCCTGGAGAGGAAGCGGGAGGGCCGGGTACGAGCAGTACTTC
TRBV28,NA,few,TRBJ2-1,CASRGRSVYNEQFF,TGTGCCAGCAGGGGACGGAGTGTTTACAATGAGCAGTTCTTC
TRBV5-1,NA,NA,TRBJ1-1,CASRNQNTEAFF,TGCGCCAGCAGGAACCAGAACACTGAAGCTTTCTTT
TRBV12-3/TRBV12-4,TRBD2,NA,TRBJ2-1,CASTIAGLYNEQFF,TGTGCCAGCACCATAGCGGGACTCTACAATGAGCAGTTCTTC
TRBV6-2/TRBV6-3,NA,NA,TRBJ2-5,CASRETYRGGRQETQYF,TGTGCCAGCAGGGAAACTTACAGGGGGGGTCGACAAGAGACCCAGTACTTC
TRBV4-3,TRBD2,NA,TRBJ2-1,CASSWGRTGGPPNEQFF,TGCGCCAGCAGCTGGGGTAGAACGGGAGGGCCACCCAATGAGCAGTTCTTC
TRBV12-3/TRBV12-4,TRBD2,NA,TRBJ2-7,CASRRTSGSSYEQYF,TGTGCCAGCAGAAGGACTAGCGGTAGCTCCTACGAGCAGTACTTC
TRBV7-9,NA,few,TRBJ2-2,CASSLRGRRNTGELFF,TGTGCCAGCAGCCTCCGCGGCAGGAGGAACACCGGGGAGCTGTTTTTT
TRBV20-1,TRBD2,NA,TRBJ2-1,CSVASGSDEQFF,TGCAGTGTTGCTAGCGGGAGCGATGAGCAGTTCTTC
TRBV7-2,NA,few,TRBJ2-7,CASSQVYTYEQYF,TGTGCCAGCAGCCAGGTCTATACCTACGAGCAGTACTTC
TRBV11-2,NA,few,TRBJ1-5,CASSLSGNDQPQHF,TGTGCCAGCAGCTTATCAGGGAACGATCAGCCCCAGCATTTT
TRBV6-1,NA,NA,TRBJ1-5,CASSPGGGRRQPQHF,TGTGCCAGCAGTCCCGGGGGGGGAAGGAGGCAGCCCCAGCATTTT
TRBV2,NA,NA,TRBJ2-5,CASKRDSETQYF,TGTGCCAGCAAGAGGGACTCGGAGACCCAGTACTTC
TRBV29-1,TRBD2,few,TRBJ2-5,CSVGAGGDETQYF,TGCAGCGTTGGTGCGGGAGGCGATGAGACCCAGTACTTC
TRBV12-3/TRBV12-4,TRBD2,NA,TRBJ2-3,CASSGLLAGATDTQYF,TGTGCCAGCAGCGGTTTGTTAGCGGGAGCCACAGATACGCAGTATTTT
TRBV7-9,TRBD2,few,TRBJ2-7,CASRRTSETYEQYF,TGTGCCAGCAGACGGACTAGCGAAACCTACGAGCAGTACTTC
TRBV29-1,NA,many,TRBJ2-5,CSGARTDQETQYF,TGCAGCGGGGCAAGAACAGATCAAGAGACCCAGTACTTC
TRBV6-1,NA,few,TRBJ1-2,CASSRLLIPGGYTF,TGTGCCAGCAGCCGACTCCTTATCCCCGGCGGCTACACCTTC
TRBV29-1,NA,many,TRBJ2-3,CSVGDVKDTQYF,TGCAGCGTAGGGGACGTGAAAGATACGCAGTATTTT
TRBV19,TRBD2,NA,TRBJ2-1,CASSKREDSYNEQFF,TGTGCCAGTAGTAAGCGGGAGGACTCCTACAATGAGCAGTTCTTC
TRBV7-2,NA,few,TRBJ2-7,CASVVGRASYEQYF,TGTGCCAGCGTAGTGGGGCGCGCATCCTACGAGCAGTACTTC